This TCR beta chain was recovered during a study of T cells in Graves' hyperthyroidism and ophthalmopathy. Diagnosis relied on clinical symptoms, serum thyroxine and TRAb, thyroid ultrasound and orbital computed tomography. General study findings and limits: Among thyroid clonotypes expanded above 0.001, most also appeared in blood. The model predicted ophthalmopathy a median around six months before onset.

The CDR3 has 15 amino acids. CDR1 is MNHEY and CDR2 is SMNVEV in the germline V gene (reference sequence). The germline V and J ends were trimmed by 5 bases and 5 bases, with 18 bases remaining between them. TCR beta CDR3 regions were amplified from RNA. First-round RT-PCR of the TCR CDR3 relied on the HTBI primer set. Each CDR3 protein gets one entry after TCRdb re-called the multiplex PCR reads with MiXCR. The sample records roughly 56,000 distinct CDR3 sequences, 49% being singletons. There are many counts of this clonotype. Its antigen is still unknown. The receptor comes from a woman aged 25 to 39 with Graves' ophthalmopathy. The specimen sequenced was blood. The V gene is TRBV27, the J gene TRBJ2-5, with D maybe TRBD2 (6 bases). In DNA form, the CDR3 reads TGTGCCAGCAGTAGCAAGGTGGGACTCCTCGAGACCCAGTACTTC. Amino acid sequence: CASSSKVGLLETQYF.